These 5 T cell receptor beta chains were all obtained from the same sample, sequenced in a study of T cells after yellow fever vaccination. TCRdb recomputed calls from the 5' RACE reads with MiXCR, one row per CDR3 protein. The sample lists some 220,000 distinct CDR3 sequences, approximately 3% occurring once. The sample here was CD4+ T cells sorted from PBMCs, taken 10 days after the yellow fever booster vaccination. Every receptor here comes from a man younger than 35 who received the YFV17D yellow fever vaccine.

The sample holds a few counts of this clonotype. The genes are TRBV4-1 and TRBJ1-3; tentatively, D is TRBD1 (5 bases). Germline CDR1 reads MGHRA; CDR2 reads YSYEKL. The CDR3 covers 15 residues. Deletions cut 6 bases from V and 2 bases from J, with 14 bases between. In DNA, the CDR3 is TGCGCCAGCAGATCTCAGGGTAGAGCTGGAAACACCATATATTTT. Protein: CASRSQGRAGNTIYF.

This clonotype was detected a few times. This chain connects TRBV6-5 to TRBJ2-3; maybe TRBD2 (5 bases). The CDR3 has 14 amino acids. The germline V gene encodes CDR1 MNHEY and CDR2 SVGAGI. Trimming took 8 bases from V and 3 from J, leaving 15 bases between them. In nucleotides, the CDR3 is TGTGCCAGCCGACGGGGAAAGATTACAGATACGCAGTATTTT. This encodes CASRRGKITDTQYF.

There are many counts of this clonotype. The rearrangement joins TRBV29-1 to TRBJ2-7; 8 positions agree with TRBD2. Per germline, CDR1 SQVTM and CDR2 ANQGSEA. This CDR3 comprises 12 residues. With 4 bases clipped from V and 6 bases from J, the junction kept 5 bases outside the gene matches. The CDR3 spells CSVARTSREQYF. CDR3 bases: TGCAGCGTTGCTAGGACTAGCCGCGAGCAGTACTTC.

This clonotype appeared many times. The chain joins TRBV20-1 to TRBJ1-2; D not certain. The CDR3 loop spans 14 amino acids. CDR1 is DFQATT and CDR2 is SNEGSKA in the germline V gene (reference sequence). With 1 base removed from V and 8 bases from J, the gap between germline ends came to 17 bases. This chain's CDR3 is CSARAPNGEGGYTF. The CDR3 DNA reads as TGCAGTGCTAGAGCCCCCAACGGGGAAGGCGGCTACACCTTC.

This clonotype appeared many times. V is TRBV6-5 and J is TRBJ1-3; D is ambiguous. V lost 2 bases to trimming and J lost 2 bases, with 13 bases between them. Germline V lookup: CDR1 MNHEY, CDR2 SVGAGI. This CDR3 contains 16 residues. The CDR3 sequence: CASSYGLGGTGNTIYF. The CDR3 coding sequence is TGTGCCAGCAGTTACGGTTTGGGAGGAACTGGAAACACCATATATTTT.